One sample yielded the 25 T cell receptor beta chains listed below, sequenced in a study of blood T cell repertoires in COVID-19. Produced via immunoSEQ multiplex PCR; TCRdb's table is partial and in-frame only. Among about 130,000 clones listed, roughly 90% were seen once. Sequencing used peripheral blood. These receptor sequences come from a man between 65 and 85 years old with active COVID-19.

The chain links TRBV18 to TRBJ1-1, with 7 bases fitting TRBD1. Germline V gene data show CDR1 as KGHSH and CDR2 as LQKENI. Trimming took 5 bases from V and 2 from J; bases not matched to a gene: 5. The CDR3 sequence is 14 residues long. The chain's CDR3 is CASSSGQINTEAFF. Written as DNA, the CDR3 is TGTGCCAGCTCATCGGGACAGATCAACACTGAAGCTTTCTTT. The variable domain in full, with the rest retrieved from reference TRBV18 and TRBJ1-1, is NAGVMQNPRHLVRRRGQEARLRCSPMKGHSHVYWYRQLPEEGLKFMVYLQKENIIDESGMPKERFSAEFPKEGPSILRIQQVVRGDSAAYFCASSSGQINTEAFFGQGTRLTVV.

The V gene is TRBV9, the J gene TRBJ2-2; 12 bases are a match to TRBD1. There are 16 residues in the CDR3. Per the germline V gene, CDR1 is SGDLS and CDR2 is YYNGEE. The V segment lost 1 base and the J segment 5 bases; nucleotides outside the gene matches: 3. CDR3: CASSVKGQGATGELFF. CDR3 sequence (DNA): TGTGCCAGCAGCGTAAAGGGACAGGGGGCAACCGGGGAGCTGTTTTTT.

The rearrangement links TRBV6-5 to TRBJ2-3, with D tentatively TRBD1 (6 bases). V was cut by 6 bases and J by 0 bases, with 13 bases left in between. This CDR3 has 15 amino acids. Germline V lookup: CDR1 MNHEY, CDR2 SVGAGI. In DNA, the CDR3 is TGTGCCAGCAGCGGTACAGGGCTGAGCACAGATACGCAGTATTTT. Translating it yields CASSGTGLSTDTQYF.

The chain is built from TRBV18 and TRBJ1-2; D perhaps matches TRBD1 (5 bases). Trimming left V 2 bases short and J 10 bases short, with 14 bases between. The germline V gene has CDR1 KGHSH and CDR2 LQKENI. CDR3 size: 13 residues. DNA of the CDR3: TGTGCCAGCTCACCAGGAGGGGATCGGTACTACACCTTC. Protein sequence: CASSPGGDRYYTF.

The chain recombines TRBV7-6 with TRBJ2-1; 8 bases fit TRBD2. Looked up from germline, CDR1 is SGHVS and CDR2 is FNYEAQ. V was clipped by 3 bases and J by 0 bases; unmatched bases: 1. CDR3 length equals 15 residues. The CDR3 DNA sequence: TGTGCCAGCAGCTTGCTAGCGGGCTCCTACAATGAGCAGTTCTTC. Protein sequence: CASSLLAGSYNEQFF.

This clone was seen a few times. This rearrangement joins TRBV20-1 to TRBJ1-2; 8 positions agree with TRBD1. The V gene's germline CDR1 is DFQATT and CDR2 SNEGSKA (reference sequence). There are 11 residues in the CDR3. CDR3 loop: CSRPTGDGYTF. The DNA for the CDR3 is TGCAGCAGACCGACAGGGGATGGCTACACCTTC.

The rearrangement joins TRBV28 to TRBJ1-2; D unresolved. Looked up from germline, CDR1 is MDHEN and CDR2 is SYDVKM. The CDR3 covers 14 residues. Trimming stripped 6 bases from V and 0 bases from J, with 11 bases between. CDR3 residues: CASSLSTSNYGYTF. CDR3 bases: TGTGCCAGCAGCTTGAGTACTTCTAACTATGGCTACACCTTC.

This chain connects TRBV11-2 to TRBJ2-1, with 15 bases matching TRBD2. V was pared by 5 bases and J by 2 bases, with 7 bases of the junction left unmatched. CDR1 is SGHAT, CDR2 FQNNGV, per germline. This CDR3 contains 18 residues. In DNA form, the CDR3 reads TGTGCCAGCAGCCCGAGGGGACTAGCGGGAGGCCCCTACAATGAGCAGTTCTTC. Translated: CASSPRGLAGGPYNEQFF.

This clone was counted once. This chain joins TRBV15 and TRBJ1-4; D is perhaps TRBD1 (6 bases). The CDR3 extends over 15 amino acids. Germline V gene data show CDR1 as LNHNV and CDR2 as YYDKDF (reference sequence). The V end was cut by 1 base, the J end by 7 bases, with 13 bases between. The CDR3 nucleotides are TGTGCCACCAGCAGAGCTGCTAGCAGGGGTGAAAAACTGTTTTTT. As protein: CATSRAASRGEKLFF.

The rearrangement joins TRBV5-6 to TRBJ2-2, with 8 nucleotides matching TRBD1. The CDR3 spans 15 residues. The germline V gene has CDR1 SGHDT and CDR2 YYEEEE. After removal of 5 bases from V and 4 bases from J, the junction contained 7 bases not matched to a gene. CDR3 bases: TGTGCCAGCAGTCTCAGGGGGCGCAGCACCGGGGAGCTGTTTTTT. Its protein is CASSLRGRSTGELFF.

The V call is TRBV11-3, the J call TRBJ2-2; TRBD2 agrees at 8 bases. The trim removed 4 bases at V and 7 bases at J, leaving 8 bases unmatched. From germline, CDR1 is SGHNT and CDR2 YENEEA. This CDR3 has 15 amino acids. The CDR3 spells CASSSGGKSDGELFF. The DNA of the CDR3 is TGTGCCAGCAGCTCGGGGGGGAAGTCTGACGGGGAGCTGTTTTTT.

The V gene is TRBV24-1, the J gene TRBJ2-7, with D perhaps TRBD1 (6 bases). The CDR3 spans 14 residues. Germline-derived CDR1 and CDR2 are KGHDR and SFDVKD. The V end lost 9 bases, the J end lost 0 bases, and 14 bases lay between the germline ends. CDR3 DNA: TGTGCCACCCCCAAAGACAGGTTCTCCTACGAGCAGTACTTC. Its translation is CATPKDRFSYEQYF.

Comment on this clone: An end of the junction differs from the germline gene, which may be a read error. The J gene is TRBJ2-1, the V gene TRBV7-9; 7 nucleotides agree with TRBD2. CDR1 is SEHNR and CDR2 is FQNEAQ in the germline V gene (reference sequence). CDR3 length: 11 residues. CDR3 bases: TGTGCCAGCAGCTCCTCCGGGACTATAATCTTC. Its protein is CASSSSGTIIF. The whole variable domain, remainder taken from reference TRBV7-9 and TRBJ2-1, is DTGVSQNPRHKITKRGQNVTFRCDPISEHNRLYWYRQTLGQGPEFLTYFQNEAQLEKSRLLSDRFSAERPKGSFSTLEIQRTEQGDSAMYLCASSSSGTIIFGPGTRLTVL.

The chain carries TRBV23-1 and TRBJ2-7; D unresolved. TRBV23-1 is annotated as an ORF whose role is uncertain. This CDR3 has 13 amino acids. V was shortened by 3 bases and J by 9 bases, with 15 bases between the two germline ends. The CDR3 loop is CASSHGCLRGQYF. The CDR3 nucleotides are TGCGCCAGCAGTCATGGATGTTTGAGAGGGCAGTACTTC.

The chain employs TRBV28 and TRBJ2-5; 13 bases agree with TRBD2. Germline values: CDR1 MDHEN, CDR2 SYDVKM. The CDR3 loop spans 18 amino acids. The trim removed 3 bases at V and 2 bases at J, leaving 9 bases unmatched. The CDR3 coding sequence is TGTGCCAGCAGTTTCGATCGGACTAGCGGGAGCAGACAAGAGACCCAGTACTTC. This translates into CASSFDRTSGSRQETQYF.

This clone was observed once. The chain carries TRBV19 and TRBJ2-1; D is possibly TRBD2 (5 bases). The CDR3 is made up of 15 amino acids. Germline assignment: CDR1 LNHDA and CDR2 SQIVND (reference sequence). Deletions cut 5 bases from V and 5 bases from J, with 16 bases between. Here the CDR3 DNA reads TGTGCCAGTAGTCGCCCAGGCGGGTACCACAATGAGCAGTTCTTC. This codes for CASSRPGGYHNEQFF. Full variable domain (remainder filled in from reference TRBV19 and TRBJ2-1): DGGITQSPKYLFRKEGQNVTLSCEQNLNHDAMYWYRQDPGQGLRLIYYSQIVNDFQKGDIAEGYSVSREKKESFPLTVTSAQKNPTAFYLCASSRPGGYHNEQFFGPGTRLTVL.

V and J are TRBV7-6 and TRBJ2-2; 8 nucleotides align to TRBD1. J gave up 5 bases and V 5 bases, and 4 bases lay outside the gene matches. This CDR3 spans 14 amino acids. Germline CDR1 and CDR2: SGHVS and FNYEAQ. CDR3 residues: CASSRDRMTGELFF. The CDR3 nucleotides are TGTGCCAGCAGCCGGGACAGGATGACCGGGGAGCTGTTTTTT.

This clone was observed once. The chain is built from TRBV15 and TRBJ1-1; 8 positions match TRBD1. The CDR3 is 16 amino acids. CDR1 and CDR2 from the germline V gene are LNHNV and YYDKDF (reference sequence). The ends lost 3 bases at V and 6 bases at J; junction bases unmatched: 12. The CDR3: CATSRPRQGAWAEAFF. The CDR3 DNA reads TGTGCCACCAGCAGGCCCCGGCAGGGGGCTTGGGCTGAAGCTTTCTTT.

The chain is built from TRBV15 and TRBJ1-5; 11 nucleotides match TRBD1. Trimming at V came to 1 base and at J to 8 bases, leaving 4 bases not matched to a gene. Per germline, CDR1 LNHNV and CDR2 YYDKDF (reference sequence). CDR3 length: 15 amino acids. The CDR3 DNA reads TGTGCCACCAGCAGAGGGGACAGGGGGAGAGAGCCCCAGCATTTT. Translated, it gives CATSRGDRGREPQHF.

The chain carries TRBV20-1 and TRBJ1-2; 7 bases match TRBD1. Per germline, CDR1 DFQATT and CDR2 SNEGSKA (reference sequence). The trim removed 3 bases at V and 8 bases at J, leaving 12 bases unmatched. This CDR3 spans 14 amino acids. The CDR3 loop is CSASRQGVSRGYTF. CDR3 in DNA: TGCAGTGCTAGTAGGCAGGGGGTGTCGCGGGGCTACACCTTC.

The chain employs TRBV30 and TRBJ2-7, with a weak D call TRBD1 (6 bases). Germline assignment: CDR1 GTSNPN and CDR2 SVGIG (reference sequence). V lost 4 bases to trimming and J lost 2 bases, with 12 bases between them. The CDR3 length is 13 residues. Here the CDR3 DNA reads TGTGCCTGGAAGAGGGCAGGGGCCTACGAGCAGTACTTC. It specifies CAWKRAGAYEQYF.

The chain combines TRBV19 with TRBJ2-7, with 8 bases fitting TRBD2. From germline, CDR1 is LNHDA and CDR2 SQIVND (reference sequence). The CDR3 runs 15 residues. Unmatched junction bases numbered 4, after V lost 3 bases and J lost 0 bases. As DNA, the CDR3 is TGTGCCAGTAGTATGGTAGCGGGGCACTCCTACGAGCAGTACTTC. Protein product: CASSMVAGHSYEQYF.

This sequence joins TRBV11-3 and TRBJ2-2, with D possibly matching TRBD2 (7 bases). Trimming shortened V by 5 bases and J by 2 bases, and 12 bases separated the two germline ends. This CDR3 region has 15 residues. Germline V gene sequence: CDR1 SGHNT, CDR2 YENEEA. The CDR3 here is CASSPGGLNTGELFF. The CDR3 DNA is TGTGCCAGCAGCCCGGGGGGCCTAAACACCGGGGAGCTGTTTTTT. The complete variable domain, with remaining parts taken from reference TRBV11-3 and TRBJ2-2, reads EAGVVQSPRYKIIEKKQPVAFWCNPISGHNTLYWYLQNLGQGPELLIRYENEEAVDDSQLPKDRFSAERLKGVDSTLKIQPAELGDSAVYLCASSPGGLNTGELFFGEGSRLTVL.

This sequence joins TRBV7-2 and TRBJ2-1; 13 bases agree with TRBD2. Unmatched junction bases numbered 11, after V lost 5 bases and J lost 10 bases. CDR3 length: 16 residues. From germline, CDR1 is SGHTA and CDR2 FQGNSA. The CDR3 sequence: CASSTTTGLAGHEQFF. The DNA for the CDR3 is TGTGCCAGCAGCACCACCACGGGACTAGCGGGACACGAGCAGTTCTTC.

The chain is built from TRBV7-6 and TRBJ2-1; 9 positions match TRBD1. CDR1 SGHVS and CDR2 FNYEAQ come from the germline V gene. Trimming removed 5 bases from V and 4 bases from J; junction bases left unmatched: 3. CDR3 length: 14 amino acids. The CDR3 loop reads CASSPDRGYNEQFF. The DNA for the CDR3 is TGTGCCAGCAGCCCCGACAGGGGGTACAATGAGCAGTTCTTC.